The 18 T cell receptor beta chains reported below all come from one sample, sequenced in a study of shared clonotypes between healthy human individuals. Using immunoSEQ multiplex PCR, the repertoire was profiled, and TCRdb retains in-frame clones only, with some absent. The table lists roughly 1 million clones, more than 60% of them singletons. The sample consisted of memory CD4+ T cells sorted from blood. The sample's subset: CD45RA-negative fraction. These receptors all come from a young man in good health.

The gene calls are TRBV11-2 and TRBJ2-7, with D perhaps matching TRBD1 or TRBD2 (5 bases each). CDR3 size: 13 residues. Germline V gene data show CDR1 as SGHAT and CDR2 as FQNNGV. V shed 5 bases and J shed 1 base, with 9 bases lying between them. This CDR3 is CASSRDASYEQYF. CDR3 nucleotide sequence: TGTGCCAGCAGCCGGGACGCGTCCTACGAGCAGTACTTC.

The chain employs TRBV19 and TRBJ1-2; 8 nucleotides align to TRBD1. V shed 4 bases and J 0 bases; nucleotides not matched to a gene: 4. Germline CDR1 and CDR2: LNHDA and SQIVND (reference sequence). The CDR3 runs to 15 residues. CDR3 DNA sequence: TGTGCCAGTAGTAGGGGACAGGCGACTAACTATGGCTACACCTTC. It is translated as CASSRGQATNYGYTF. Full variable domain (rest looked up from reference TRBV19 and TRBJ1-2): DGGITQSPKYLFRKEGQNVTLSCEQNLNHDAMYWYRQDPGQGLRLIYYSQIVNDFQKGDIAEGYSVSREKKESFPLTVTSAQKNPTAFYLCASSRGQATNYGYTFGSGTRLTVV.

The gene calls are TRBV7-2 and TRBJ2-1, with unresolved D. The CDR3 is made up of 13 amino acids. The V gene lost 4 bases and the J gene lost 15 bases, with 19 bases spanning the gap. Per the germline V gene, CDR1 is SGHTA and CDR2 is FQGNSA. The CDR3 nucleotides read TGTGCCAGCAGCTCCGGGTCTTCCTTTAGGCGGTTCTTC. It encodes CASSSGSSFRRFF.

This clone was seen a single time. In DNA form, the CDR3 reads TGTGCCAGCTCACCAGGACAGGAACCTTACGAGCAGTACTTC. Amino acid sequence: CASSPGQEPYEQYF. The V gene is TRBV18, the J gene TRBJ2-7, with 7 bases matching TRBD1. Germline CDR1 reads KGHSH; CDR2 reads LQKENI. V gave up 2 bases and J gave up 4 bases; unmatched junction bases: 5. This CDR3 is built from 14 residues. Filled out from reference TRBV18 and TRBJ2-7, the complete variable domain reads NAGVMQNPRHLVRRRGQEARLRCSPMKGHSHVYWYRQLPEEGLKFMVYLQKENIIDESGMPKERFSAEFPKEGPSILRIQQVVRGDSAAYFCASSPGQEPYEQYFGPGTRLTVT.

The CDR3 DNA reads as TGCGCCAGCAGACGGGGGGGACAAGAGACCCAGTACTTC. This encodes CASRRGGQETQYF. The rearrangement uses TRBV10-2 and TRBJ2-5; TRBD2 agrees at 8 bases. The CDR3 runs to 13 residues. Germline V gene data show CDR1 as WSHSY and CDR2 as SAAADI. V shed 6 bases and J 2 bases; nucleotides not matched to a gene: 2.

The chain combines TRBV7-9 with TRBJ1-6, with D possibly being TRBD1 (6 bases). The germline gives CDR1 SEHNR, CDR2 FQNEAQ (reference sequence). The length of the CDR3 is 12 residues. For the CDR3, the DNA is TGTGGGGTCCAGGGGCTAAATTCACCCCTCCACTTT. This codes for CGVQGLNSPLHF.

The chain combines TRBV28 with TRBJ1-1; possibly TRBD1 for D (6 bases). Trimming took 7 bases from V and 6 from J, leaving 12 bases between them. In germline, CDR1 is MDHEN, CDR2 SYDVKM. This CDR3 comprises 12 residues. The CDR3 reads CASTPGVAEAFF. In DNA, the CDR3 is TGTGCCAGCACCCCAGGGGTCGCTGAAGCTTTCTTT.

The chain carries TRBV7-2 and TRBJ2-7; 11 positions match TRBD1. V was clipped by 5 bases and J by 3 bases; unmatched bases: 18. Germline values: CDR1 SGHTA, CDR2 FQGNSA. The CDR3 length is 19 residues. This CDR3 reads CASSRRPRTGGTLSYEQYF. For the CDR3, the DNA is TGTGCCAGCAGCCGAAGACCACGGACAGGGGGCACGTTGAGCTACGAGCAGTACTTC.

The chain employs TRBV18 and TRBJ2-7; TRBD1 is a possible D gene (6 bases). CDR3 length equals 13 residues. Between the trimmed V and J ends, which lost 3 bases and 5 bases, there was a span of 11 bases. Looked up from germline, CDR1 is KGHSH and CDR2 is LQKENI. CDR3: CASSPYRENEQYF. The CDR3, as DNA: TGTGCCAGCTCACCCTACAGGGAAAACGAGCAGTACTTC.

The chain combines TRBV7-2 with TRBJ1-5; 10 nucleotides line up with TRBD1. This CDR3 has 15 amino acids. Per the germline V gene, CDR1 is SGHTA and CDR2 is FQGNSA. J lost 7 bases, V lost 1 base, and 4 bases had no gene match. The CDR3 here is CASSLGGDRGQPQHF. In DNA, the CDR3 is TGTGCCAGCAGCTTAGGTGGGGACAGGGGCCAGCCCCAGCATTTT.

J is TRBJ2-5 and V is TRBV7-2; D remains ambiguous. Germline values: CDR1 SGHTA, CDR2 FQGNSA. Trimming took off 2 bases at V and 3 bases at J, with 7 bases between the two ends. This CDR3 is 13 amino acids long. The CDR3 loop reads CASSLTQEETQYF. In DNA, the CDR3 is TGTGCCAGCAGCTTAACCCAGGAAGAGACCCAGTACTTC.

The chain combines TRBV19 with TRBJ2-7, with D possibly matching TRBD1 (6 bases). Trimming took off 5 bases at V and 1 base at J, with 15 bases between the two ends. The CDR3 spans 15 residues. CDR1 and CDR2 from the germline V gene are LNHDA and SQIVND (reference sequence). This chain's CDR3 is CASSYLGTPSYEQYF. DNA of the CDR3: TGTGCCAGTAGTTATCTTGGGACACCGTCCTACGAGCAGTACTTC.

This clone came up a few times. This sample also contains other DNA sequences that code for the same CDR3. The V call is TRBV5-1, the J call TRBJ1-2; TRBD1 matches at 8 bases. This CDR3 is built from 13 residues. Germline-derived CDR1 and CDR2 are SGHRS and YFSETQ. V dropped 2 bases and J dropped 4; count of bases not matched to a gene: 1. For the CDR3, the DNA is TGCGCCAGCAGCTTCGGGACAGGCTATGGCTACACCTTC. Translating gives CASSFGTGYGYTF.

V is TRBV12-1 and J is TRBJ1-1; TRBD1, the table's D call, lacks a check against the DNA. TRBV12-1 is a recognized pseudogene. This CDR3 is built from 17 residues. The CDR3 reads CASSDSTGGGSVTEAFF. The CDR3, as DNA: TGTGCCAGCAGCGACTCGACAGGTGGTGGGTCGGTCACTGAAGCTTTCTTT.

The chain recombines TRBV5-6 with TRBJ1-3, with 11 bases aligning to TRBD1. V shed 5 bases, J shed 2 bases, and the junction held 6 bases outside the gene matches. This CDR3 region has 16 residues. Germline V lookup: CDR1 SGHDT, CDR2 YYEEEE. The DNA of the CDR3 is TGTGCCAGCAGTCGACGGACAGGGGGCACTGGAAACACCATATATTTT. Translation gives CASSRRTGGTGNTIYF.

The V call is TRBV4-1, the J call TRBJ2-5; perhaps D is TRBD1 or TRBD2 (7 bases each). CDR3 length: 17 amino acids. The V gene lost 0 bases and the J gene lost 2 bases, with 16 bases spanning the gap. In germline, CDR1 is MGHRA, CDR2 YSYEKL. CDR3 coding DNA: TGCGCCAGCAGCCAAGATCAGTACAGGGGAGGGCAAGAGACCCAGTACTTC. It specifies CASSQDQYRGGQETQYF.

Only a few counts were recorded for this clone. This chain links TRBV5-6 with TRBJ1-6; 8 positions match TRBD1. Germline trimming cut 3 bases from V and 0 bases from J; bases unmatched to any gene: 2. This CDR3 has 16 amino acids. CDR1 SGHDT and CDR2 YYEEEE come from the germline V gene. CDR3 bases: TGTGCCAGCAGCTACAGGGGGACCTCCTATAATTCACCCCTCCACTTT. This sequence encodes CASSYRGTSYNSPLHF.

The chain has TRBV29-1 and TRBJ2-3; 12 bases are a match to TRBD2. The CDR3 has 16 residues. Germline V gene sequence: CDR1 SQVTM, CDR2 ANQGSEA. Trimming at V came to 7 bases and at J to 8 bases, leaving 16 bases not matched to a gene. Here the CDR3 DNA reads TGCAGCGGCAAAAGCGGTCTAGCGGGGGGGCCGGGTACGCAGTATTTT. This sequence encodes CSGKSGLAGGPGTQYF.